Below, 10 T cell receptor beta chains from the same sample are listed, as sequenced in a study of T cells in Graves' hyperthyroidism and ophthalmopathy. What was amplified from RNA transcripts were TCR beta CDR3 regions. When the TCR CDR3 underwent first-round RT-PCR, the HTBI primer set was used. TCRdb analysed the multiplex PCR reads with MiXCR anew, one entry per CDR3 protein. The table shows under 350,000 distinct CDR3 sequences, with roughly 13% occurring only once. Sequences were obtained from blood. The receptor set was obtained from a woman aged 40-49 years with Graves' hyperthyroidism.

This clonotype has a count of ten or more. This rearrangement joins TRBV6-2 or TRBV6-3 to TRBJ2-7; 9 positions agree with TRBD1. This CDR3 is 17 amino acids long. V shed 4 bases, J shed 0 bases, and the junction held 10 bases outside the gene matches. CDR1 and CDR2 from the germline V gene are MNHEY and SVGEGT. The CDR3: CASSSNSGQGSSYEQYF. CDR3 sequence (DNA): TGTGCCAGCAGTTCTAACTCCGGACAGGGGAGCTCCTACGAGCAGTACTTC.

This clonotype was seen more than once but under ten times. The chain joins TRBV19 to TRBJ1-2; 8 bases map to TRBD1. There are 14 residues in the CDR3. Losses at the gene ends were 5 bases for V and 1 base for J; bases not matched to a gene: 3. The germline V gene encodes CDR1 LNHDA and CDR2 SQIVND (reference sequence). The CDR3 loop is CASSSTGDNYGYTF. The CDR3 nucleotides are TGTGCCAGTAGTTCGACAGGGGATAACTATGGCTACACCTTC.

Only a few counts were recorded for this clonotype. The junction and the germline gene differ at one end; a read error may be behind it. This chain links TRBV9 with TRBJ1-1, with TRBD1 matching 8 bases. The length of the CDR3 is 14 residues. Germline V gives CDR1 SGDLS, CDR2 YYNGEE. DNA of the CDR3: TGTGCCAGCAGTAAGACAGGGGTAAACACTGAAGCTCTCTTT. Its translation: CASSKTGVNTEALF.

The chain has TRBV6-1 and TRBJ2-2, with a tentative D call TRBD1 (6 bases). This CDR3 is 15 amino acids long. V gave up 7 bases and J gave up 1 base, with 13 bases separating them. Germline V gives CDR1 MNHNS, CDR2 SASEGT. CDR3 coding DNA: TGTGCCAGCAAAGCACAGGGTTGGAACACCGGGGAGCTGTTTTTT. This codes for CASKAQGWNTGELFF.

This clonotype was found many times. The chain combines TRBV6-6 with TRBJ2-5; D is perhaps TRBD2 (6 bases). The V and J ends lost 2 bases and 5 bases respectively, with 15 bases between them. CDR1 and CDR2 from the germline V gene are MNHNY and SVGAGI (reference sequence). This CDR3 contains 15 residues. The CDR3 region is CASSYGLPGGETQYF. Here the CDR3 DNA reads TGTGCCAGCAGTTACGGACTTCCTGGAGGGGAGACCCAGTACTTC.

This sequence joins TRBV2 and TRBJ2-1; tentative D call: TRBD2 (5 bases). The germline V gene encodes CDR1 SNHLY and CDR2 FYNNEI. Trimming took off 4 bases at V and 0 bases at J, with 19 bases between the two ends. This CDR3 contains 18 residues. The CDR3 protein is CASSGRLGLTSSYNEQFF. CDR3 DNA: TGTGCCAGCAGTGGCCGATTAGGACTGACGAGCTCCTACAATGAGCAGTTCTTC.

This clonotype was counted at least ten times. The genes are TRBV7-9 and TRBJ2-2; D is perhaps TRBD1 or TRBD2 (5 bases each). Per germline, CDR1 SEHNR and CDR2 FQNEAQ (reference sequence). V lost 1 base to trimming and J lost 5 bases, with 14 bases between them. The CDR3 has 16 residues. The CDR3 sequence: CASSLEVGGVTGELFF. CDR3 sequence (DNA): TGTGCCAGCAGCTTAGAGGTTGGGGGAGTGACCGGGGAGCTGTTTTTT.

This clonotype has just a few counts. V gene TRBV20-1 combines with J gene TRBJ2-2; D remains unclear. Trimming stripped 0 bases from V and 0 bases from J, with 11 bases between. Germline V lookup: CDR1 DFQATT, CDR2 SNEGSKA (reference sequence). CDR3 size: 16 residues. CDR3 residues: CSARDRVRPNTGELFF. Here the CDR3 DNA reads TGCAGTGCTAGAGATCGGGTCAGACCGAACACCGGGGAGCTGTTTTTT.

This clonotype was detected many times. The genes are TRBV2 and TRBJ2-5; 7 nucleotides agree with TRBD2. This CDR3 comprises 13 residues. The germline CDR1 and CDR2 sequences are SNHLY and FYNNEI. Trimming at V came to 8 bases and at J to 1 base, leaving 4 bases not matched to a gene. The CDR3 bases are TGTGCCAGCTATAGCGGGCTCCAAGAGACCCAGTACTTC. Translated, it gives CASYSGLQETQYF.

This clonotype occurred many times. The chain uses TRBV11-3 and TRBJ1-1; possible D gene TRBD1, 6 bases. V lost 2 bases, J lost 5 bases, and 15 bases lay in between. Germline V gene data show CDR1 as SGHNT and CDR2 as YENEEA. This CDR3 comprises 15 residues. CDR3 coding DNA: TGTGCCAGCAGCTTAATCGGGGGGCGTGGAACTGAAGCTTTCTTT. It yields the protein CASSLIGGRGTEAFF.